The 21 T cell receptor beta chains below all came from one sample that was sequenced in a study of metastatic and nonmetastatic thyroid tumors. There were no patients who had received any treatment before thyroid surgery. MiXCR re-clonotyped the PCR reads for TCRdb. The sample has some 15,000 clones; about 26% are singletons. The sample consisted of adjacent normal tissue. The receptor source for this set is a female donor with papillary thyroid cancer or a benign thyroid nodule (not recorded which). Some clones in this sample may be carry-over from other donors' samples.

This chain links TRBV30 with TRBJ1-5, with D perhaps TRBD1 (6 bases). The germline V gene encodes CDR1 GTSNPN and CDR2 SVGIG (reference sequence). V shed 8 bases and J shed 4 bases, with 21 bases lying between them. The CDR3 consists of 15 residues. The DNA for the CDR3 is TGTGCCCTGAGTATTGGGTTGGGGGCAAATCAGCCCCAGCATTTT. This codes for CALSIGLGANQPQHF.

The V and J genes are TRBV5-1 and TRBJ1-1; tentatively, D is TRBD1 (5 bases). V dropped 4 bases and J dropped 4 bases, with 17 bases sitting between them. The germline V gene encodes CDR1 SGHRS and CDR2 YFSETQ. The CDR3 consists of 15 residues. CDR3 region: CASSPRWGVRTEAFF. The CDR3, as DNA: TGCGCCAGCAGCCCCCGGTGGGGCGTTCGCACTGAAGCTTTCTTT.

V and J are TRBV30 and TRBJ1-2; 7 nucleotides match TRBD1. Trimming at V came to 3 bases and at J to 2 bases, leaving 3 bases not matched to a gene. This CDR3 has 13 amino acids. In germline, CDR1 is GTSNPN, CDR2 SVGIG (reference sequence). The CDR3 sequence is CAWSETGNYGYTF. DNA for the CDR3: TGTGCCTGGAGCGAGACAGGGAACTATGGCTACACCTTC. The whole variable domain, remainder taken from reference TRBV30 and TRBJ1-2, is SQTIHQWPATLVQPVGSPLSLECTVEGTSNPNLYWYRQAAGRGLQLLFYSVGIGQISSEVPQNLSASRPQDRQFILSSKKLLLSDSGFYLCAWSETGNYGYTFGSGTRLTVV.

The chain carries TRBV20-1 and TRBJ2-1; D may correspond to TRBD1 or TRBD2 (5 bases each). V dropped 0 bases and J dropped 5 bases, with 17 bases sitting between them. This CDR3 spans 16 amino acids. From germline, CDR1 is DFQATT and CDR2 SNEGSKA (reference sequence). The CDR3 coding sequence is TGCAGTGCTAGAGACCCCGCGATGGGGGAGAACAATGAGCAGTTCTTC. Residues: CSARDPAMGENNEQFF.

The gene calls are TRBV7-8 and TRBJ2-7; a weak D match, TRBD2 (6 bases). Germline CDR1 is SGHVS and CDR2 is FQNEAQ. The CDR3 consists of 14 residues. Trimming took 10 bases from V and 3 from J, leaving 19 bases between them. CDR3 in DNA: TGTGCCACCTTCCGACTAGAAGAAAACTACGAGCAGTACTTC. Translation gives CATFRLEENYEQYF.

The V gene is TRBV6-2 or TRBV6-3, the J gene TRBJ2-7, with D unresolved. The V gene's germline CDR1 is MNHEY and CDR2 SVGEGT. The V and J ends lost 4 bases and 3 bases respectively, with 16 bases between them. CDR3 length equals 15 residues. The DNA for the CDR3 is TGTGCCAGCAGTTCCACGGACCTTTGGGGCTACGAGCAGTACTTC. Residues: CASSSTDLWGYEQYF.

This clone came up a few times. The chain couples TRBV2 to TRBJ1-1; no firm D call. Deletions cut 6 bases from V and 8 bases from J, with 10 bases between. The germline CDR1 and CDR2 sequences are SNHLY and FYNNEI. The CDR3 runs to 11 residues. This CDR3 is CASSLDFEAFF. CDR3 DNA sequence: TGTGCCAGCAGCCTCGACTTCGAAGCTTTCTTT. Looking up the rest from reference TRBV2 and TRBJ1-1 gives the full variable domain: EPEVTQTPSHQVTQMGQEVILRCVPISNHLYFYWYRQILGQKVEFLVSFYNNEISEKSEIFDDQFSVERPDGSNFTLKIRSTKLEDSAMYFCASSLDFEAFFGQGTRLTVV.

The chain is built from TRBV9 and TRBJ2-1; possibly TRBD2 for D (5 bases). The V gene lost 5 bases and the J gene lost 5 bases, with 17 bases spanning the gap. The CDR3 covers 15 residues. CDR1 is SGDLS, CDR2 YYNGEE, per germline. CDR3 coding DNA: TGTGCCAGCAGTGAGGGCCTCCTAATTAACAATGAGCAGTTCTTC. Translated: CASSEGLLINNEQFF.

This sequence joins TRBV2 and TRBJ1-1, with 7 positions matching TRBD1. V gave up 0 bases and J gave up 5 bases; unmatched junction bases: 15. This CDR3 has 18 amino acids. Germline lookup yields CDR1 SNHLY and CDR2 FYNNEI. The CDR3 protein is CASSEALLSTGSETEAFF. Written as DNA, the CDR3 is TGTGCCAGCAGTGAAGCGCTCCTATCGACAGGGAGTGAAACTGAAGCTTTCTTT.

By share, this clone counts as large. CDR3 loop: CASSPQTTGELFF. The CDR3 DNA sequence: TGTGCCAGCAGTCCCCAAACCACCGGGGAGCTGTTTTTT. V is TRBV27 and J is TRBJ2-2; no clear D. The CDR3 runs to 13 residues. Trimming removed 5 bases at V and 4 bases at J, with 8 bases between. Germline CDR1 reads MNHEY; CDR2 reads SMNVEV (reference sequence).

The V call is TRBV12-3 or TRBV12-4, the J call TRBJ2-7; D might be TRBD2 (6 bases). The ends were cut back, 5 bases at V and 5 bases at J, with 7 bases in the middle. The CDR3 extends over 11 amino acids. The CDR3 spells CASSRTNEQYF. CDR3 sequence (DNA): TGTGCCAGCAGTCGGACTAACGAGCAGTACTTC.

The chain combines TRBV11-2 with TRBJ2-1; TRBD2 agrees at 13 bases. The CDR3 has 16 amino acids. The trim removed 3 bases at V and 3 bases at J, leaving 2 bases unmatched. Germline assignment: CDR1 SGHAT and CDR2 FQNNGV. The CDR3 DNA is TGTGCCAGCAGCTTCGGACTAGCGGGGGACTACAATGAGCAGTTCTTC. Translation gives CASSFGLAGDYNEQFF.

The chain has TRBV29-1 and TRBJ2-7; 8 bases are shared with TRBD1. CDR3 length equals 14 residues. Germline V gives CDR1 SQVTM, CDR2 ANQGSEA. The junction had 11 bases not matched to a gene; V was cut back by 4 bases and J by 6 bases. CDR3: CSVGKRQGAGEQYF. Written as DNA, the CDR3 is TGCAGCGTTGGTAAGAGGCAGGGGGCGGGCGAGCAGTACTTC.

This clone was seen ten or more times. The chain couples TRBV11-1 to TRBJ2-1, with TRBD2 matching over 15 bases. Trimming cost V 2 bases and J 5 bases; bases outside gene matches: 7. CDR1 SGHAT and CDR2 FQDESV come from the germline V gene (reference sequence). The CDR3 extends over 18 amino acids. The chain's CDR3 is CASSLLPGLAGGDNEQFF. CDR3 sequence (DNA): TGTGCCAGCAGCTTACTTCCGGGACTAGCGGGAGGAGACAATGAGCAGTTCTTC.

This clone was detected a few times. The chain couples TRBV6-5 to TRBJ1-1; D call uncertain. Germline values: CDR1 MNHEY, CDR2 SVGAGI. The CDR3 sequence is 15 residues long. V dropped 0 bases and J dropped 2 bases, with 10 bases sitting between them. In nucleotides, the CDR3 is TGTGCCAGCAGTTACTCGCGCCAGACCAACACTGAAGCTTTCTTT. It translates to CASSYSRQTNTEAFF.

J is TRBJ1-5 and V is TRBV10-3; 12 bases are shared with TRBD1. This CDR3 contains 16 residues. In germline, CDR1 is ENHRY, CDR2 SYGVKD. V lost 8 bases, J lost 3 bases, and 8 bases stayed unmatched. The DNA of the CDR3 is TGTGCCATCGGGGGGGGACAGGGGGCGAACAATCAGCCCCAGCATTTT. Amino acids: CAIGGGQGANNQPQHF.

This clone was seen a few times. CDR3: CASGLGTGVYEQYF. Here the CDR3 DNA reads TGTGCCAGCGGTTTGGGGACAGGGGTGTACGAGCAGTACTTC. This rearrangement joins TRBV2 to TRBJ2-7; 10 bases agree with TRBD1. The CDR3 extends over 14 amino acids. Per the germline V gene, CDR1 is SNHLY and CDR2 is FYNNEI. V lost 8 bases to trimming and J lost 4 bases; unmatched junction nucleotides: 8.

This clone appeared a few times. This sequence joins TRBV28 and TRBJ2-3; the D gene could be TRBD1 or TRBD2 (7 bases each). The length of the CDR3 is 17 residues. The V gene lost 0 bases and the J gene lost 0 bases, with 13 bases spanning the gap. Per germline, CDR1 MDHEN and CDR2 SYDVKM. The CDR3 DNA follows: TGTGCCAGCAGTTTATGGGGGGGGACAGCTAGCACAGATACGCAGTATTTT. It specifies CASSLWGGTASTDTQYF.

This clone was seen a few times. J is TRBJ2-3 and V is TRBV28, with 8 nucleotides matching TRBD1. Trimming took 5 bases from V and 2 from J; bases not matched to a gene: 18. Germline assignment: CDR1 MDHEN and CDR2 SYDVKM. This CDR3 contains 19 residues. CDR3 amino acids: CASSTIHLTTGALTDTQYF. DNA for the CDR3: TGTGCCAGCAGTACGATCCACTTGACGACAGGGGCCCTCACAGATACGCAGTATTTT.

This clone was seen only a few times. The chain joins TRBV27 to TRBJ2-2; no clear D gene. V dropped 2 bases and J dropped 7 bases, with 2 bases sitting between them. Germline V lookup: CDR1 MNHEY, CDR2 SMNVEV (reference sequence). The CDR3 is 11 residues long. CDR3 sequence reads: CASSLSGELFF. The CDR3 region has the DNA TGTGCCAGCAGTTTAAGCGGGGAGCTGTTTTTT.

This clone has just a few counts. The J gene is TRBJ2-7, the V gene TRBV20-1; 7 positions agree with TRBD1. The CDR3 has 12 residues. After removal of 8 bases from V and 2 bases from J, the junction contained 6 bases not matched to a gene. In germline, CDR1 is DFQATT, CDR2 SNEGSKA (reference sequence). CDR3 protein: CSWGQPTYEQYF. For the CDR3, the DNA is TGCAGTTGGGGACAGCCTACCTACGAGCAGTACTTC.